This paragraph covers one T cell receptor beta chain sequence. As yet, its antigen is unknown. The data were taken from a study of T cells in narcolepsy. Study as a whole: Enrolled donors included narcolepsy type 1 or type 2 patients and healthy controls. General observations from the study: Blood of same and different patients, but not healthy controls, reportedly held recurring autoreactive clonotypes. HCRT-specific and TRIB2-specific autoreactive clonotypes appeared among same-patient CSF and blood CD4+ clonotypes.

There are 14 residues in the CDR3. Per the germline V gene, CDR1 is MDHEN and CDR2 is SYDVKM. Trimming removed 3 bases at V and 2 bases at J, with 11 bases between. The protocol was immunoSEQ multiplex PCR, while the TCRdb copy is restricted to in-frame clones and leaves out a portion. The sample has just under 35,000 clones; more than 70% are singletons. The V call is TRBV28, the J call TRBJ2-7, with D unresolved. The sample consisted of memory (CD45RA-) CD4+ T cells from blood. The source is a human donor in good health. The CDR3: CASSFNNIPYEQYF. The CDR3 bases are TGTGCCAGCAGTTTTAACAACATCCCCTACGAGCAGTACTTC.